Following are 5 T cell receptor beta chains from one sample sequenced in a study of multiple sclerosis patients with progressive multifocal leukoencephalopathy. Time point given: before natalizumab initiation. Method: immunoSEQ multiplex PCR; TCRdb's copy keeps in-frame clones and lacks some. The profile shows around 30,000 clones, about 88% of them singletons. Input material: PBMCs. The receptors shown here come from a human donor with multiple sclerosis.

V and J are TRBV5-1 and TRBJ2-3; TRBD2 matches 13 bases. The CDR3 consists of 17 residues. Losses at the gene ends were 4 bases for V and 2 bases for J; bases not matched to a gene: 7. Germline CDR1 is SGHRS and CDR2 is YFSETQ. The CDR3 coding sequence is TGCGCCAGCAGCCCACTGGGACTAGCGGGACTCACAGATACGCAGTATTTT. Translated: CASSPLGLAGLTDTQYF. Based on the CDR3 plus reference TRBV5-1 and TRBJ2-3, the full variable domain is KAGVTQTPRYLIKTRGQQVTLSCSPISGHRSVSWYQQTPGQGLQFLFEYFSETQRNKGNFPGRFSGRQFSNSRSEMNVSTLELGDSALYLCASSPLGLAGLTDTQYFGPGTRLTVL.

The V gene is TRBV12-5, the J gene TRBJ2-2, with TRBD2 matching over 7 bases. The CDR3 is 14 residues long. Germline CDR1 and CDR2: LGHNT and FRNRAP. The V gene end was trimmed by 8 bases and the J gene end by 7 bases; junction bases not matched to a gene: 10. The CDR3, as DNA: TGTGCTAGTTTATTAGCGGGTCAGATCGGGGAGCTGTTTTTT. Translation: CASLLAGQIGELFF.

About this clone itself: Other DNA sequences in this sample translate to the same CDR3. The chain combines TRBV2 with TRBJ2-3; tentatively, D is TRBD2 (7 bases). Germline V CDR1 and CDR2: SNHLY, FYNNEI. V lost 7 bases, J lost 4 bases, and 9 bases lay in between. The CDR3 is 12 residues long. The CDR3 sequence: CASKGGADTQYF. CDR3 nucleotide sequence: TGTGCCAGCAAGGGGGGGGCAGATACGCAGTATTTT.

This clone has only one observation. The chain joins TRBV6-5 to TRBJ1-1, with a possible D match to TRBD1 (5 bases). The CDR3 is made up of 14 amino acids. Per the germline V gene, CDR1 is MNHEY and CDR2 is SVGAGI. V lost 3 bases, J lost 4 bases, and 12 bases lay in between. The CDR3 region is CASSYKGLSTEAFF. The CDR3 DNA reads TGTGCCAGCAGTTATAAGGGGTTGAGCACTGAAGCTTTCTTT.

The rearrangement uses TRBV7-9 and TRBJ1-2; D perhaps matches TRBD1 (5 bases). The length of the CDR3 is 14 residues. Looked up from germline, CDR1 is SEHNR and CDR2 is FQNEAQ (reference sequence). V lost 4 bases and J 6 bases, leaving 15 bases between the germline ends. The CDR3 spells CASSSTGGRDGYTF. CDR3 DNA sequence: TGTGCCAGCAGCTCCACCGGGGGGAGGGATGGCTACACCTTC. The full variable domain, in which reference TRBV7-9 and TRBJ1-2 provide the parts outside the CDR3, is DTGVSQNPRHKITKRGQNVTFRCDPISEHNRLYWYRQTLGQGPEFLTYFQNEAQLEKSRLLSDRFSAERPKGSFSTLEIQRTEQGDSAMYLCASSSTGGRDGYTFGSGTRLTVV.